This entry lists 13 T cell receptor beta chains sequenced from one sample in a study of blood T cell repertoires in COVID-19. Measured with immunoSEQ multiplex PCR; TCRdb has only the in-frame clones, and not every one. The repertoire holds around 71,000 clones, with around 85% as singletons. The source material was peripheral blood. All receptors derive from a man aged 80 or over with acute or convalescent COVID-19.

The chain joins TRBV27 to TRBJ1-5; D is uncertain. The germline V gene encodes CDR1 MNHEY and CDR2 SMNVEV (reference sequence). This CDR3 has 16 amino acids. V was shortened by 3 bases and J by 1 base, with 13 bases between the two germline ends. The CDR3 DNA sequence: TGTGCCAGCAGTTTCACAGCCTTTTTCAGCAATCAGCCCCAGCATTTT. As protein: CASSFTAFFSNQPQHF.

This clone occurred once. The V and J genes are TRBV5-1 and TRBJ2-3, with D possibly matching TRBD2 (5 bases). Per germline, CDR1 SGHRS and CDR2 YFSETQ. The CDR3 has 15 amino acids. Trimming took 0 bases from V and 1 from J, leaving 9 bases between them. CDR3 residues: CASSLGEGGTDTQYF. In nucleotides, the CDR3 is TGCGCCAGCAGCTTGGGTGAGGGCGGCACAGATACGCAGTATTTT.

CDR3 sequence (DNA): TGTGCCAGCAGCTTAGGGGTAGCGCCGAATGAGCAGTTCTTC. Translating gives CASSLGVAPNEQFF. The V and J genes are TRBV7-2 and TRBJ2-1, with D maybe TRBD2 (5 bases). The CDR3 has 14 residues. Trimming stripped 1 base from V and 7 bases from J, with 11 bases between. The germline V gene encodes CDR1 SGHTA and CDR2 FQGNSA.

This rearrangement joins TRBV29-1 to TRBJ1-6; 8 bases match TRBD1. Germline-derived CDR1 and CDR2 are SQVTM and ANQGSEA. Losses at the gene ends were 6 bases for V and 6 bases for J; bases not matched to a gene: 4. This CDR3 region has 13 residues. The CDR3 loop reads CSVKTGANSPLHF. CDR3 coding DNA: TGCAGCGTCAAGACAGGGGCTAATTCACCCCTCCACTTT.

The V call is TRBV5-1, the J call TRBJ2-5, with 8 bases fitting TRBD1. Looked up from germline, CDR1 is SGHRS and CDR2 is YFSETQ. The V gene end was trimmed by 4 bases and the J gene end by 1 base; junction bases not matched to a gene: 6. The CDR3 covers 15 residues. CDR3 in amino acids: CASSAQTGGQETQYF. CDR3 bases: TGCGCCAGCAGCGCACAAACAGGGGGCCAAGAGACCCAGTACTTC.

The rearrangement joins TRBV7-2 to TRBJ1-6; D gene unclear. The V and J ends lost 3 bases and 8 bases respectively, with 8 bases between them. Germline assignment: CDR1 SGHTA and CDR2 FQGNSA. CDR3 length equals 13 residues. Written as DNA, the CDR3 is TGTGCCAGCAGCTTCGACTGGGATTCACCCCTCCACTTT. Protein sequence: CASSFDWDSPLHF.

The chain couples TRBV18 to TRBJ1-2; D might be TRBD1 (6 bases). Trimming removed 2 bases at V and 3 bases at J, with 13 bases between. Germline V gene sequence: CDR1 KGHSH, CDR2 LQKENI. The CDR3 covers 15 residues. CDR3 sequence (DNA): TGTGCCAGCTCACCATTAAACAGGGTAGACTATGGCTACACCTTC. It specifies CASSPLNRVDYGYTF.

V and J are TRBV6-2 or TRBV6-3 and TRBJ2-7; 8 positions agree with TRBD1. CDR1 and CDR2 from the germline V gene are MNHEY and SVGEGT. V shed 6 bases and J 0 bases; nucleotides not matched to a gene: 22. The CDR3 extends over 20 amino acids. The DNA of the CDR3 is TGTGCCAGCAGCGTCCTGCGTGACAGGGGCCGGACGGACCTCTCCTACGAGCAGTACTTC. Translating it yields CASSVLRDRGRTDLSYEQYF.

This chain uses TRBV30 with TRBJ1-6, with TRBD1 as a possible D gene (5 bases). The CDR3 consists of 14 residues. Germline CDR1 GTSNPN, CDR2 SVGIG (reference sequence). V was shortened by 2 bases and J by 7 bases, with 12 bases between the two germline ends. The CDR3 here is CAWSPGQKNSPLHF. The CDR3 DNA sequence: TGTGCCTGGAGTCCTGGACAAAAGAATTCACCCCTCCACTTT.

The chain's CDR3 is CASSLKGSRETQYF. CDR3 in DNA: TGTGCCAGCAGCTTGAAGGGGTCTCGGGAGACCCAGTACTTC. The rearrangement uses TRBV7-2 and TRBJ2-5; D possibly corresponds to TRBD1 (5 bases). V was trimmed by 3 bases and J by 5 bases, leaving 13 bases between them. CDR1 SGHTA and CDR2 FQGNSA come from the germline V gene. This CDR3 is 14 amino acids long.

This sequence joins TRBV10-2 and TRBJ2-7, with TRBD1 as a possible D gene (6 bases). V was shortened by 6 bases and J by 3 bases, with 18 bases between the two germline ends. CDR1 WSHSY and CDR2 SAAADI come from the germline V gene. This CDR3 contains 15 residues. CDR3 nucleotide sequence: TGCGCCAGCAGAGCGACAGGTAGCCGATTCTACGAGCAGTACTTC. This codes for CASRATGSRFYEQYF.

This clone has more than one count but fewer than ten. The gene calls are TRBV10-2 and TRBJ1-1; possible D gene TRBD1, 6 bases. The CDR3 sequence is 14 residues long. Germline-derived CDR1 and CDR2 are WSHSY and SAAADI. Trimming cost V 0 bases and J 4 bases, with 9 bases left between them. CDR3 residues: CASSESGGATEAFF. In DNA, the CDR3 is TGCGCCAGCAGTGAGTCAGGGGGTGCCACTGAAGCTTTCTTT.

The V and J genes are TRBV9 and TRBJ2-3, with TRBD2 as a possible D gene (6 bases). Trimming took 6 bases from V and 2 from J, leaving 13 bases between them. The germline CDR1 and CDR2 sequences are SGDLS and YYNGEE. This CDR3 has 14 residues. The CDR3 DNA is TGTGCCAGCACCACGTGGGGGGACACAGATACGCAGTATTTT. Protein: CASTTWGDTDTQYF.